The rows below give T cell receptor beta chains drawn from one sample of a study of Tregs in tolerant kidney transplant recipients. Profiling relied on immunoSEQ multiplex PCR, and the TCRdb table lists in-frame clones only, not all of them. The sample consists of just under 65,000 clones, 95% to 98% of them appearing once. This sample comprised Tregs from blood, obtained before the transplant. Every receptor here comes from a human donor who received a combined kidney and bone marrow transplant. Both conserved end residues are trimmed from each CDR3. Each record gives: D gene, V gene, J gene, CDR3 protein. The D gene is left open where the match is weak.

d_call: NA
v_call: TRBV16
j_call: TRBJ2-1
cdr3_aa: ASTNGAADEQF

d_call: NA
v_call: TRBV27
j_call: TRBJ1-2
cdr3_aa: ASALGRGGYGYT

d_call: NA
v_call: TRBV4-2
j_call: TRBJ1-2
cdr3_aa: ASSQEINAGNYGYT

d_call: TRBD2
v_call: TRBV5-1
j_call: TRBJ2-1
cdr3_aa: ASSLGGLAGIEQF

d_call: TRBD1
v_call: TRBV15
j_call: TRBJ2-3
cdr3_aa: ATSYRDRGLGTQY

d_call: NA
v_call: TRBV5-1
j_call: TRBJ2-7
cdr3_aa: ASSLWPGPVSYEQY

d_call: TRBD2
v_call: TRBV6-6
j_call: TRBJ2-5
cdr3_aa: ASRHLAGGNQETQY

d_call: TRBD1
v_call: TRBV27
j_call: TRBJ1-4
cdr3_aa: ASSRGQGVQLF

d_call: TRBD1
v_call: TRBV9
j_call: TRBJ2-7
cdr3_aa: ASSASRDRVGEQY

d_call: TRBD2
v_call: TRBV5-4
j_call: TRBJ2-7
cdr3_aa: ASSLGTSGSITYEQY

d_call: NA
v_call: TRBV5-4
j_call: TRBJ2-2
cdr3_aa: ASSSLGGGLF

d_call: NA
v_call: TRBV18
j_call: TRBJ2-3
cdr3_aa: ASSPHIQGTDTQY

d_call: NA
v_call: TRBV11-2
j_call: TRBJ1-3
cdr3_aa: ASSLDWSSGNTIY

d_call: NA
v_call: TRBV7-8
j_call: TRBJ2-7
cdr3_aa: ASSFLSGATLYEQY

d_call: NA
v_call: TRBV27
j_call: TRBJ2-7
cdr3_aa: ASSLPADSYEQY

d_call: NA
v_call: TRBV9
j_call: TRBJ2-3
cdr3_aa: ASSVAGALTDTQY

d_call: NA
v_call: TRBV19
j_call: TRBJ1-5
cdr3_aa: ASSTLTGFQPQH

d_call: NA
v_call: TRBV7-2
j_call: TRBJ2-2
cdr3_aa: ASRPVVGELF

d_call: NA
v_call: TRBV6-4
j_call: TRBJ1-1
cdr3_aa: ASSAILGTEAF

d_call: NA
v_call: TRBV4-1
j_call: TRBJ2-2
cdr3_aa: ASSPDPWRGNAGELF

d_call: NA
v_call: TRBV6-1
j_call: TRBJ2-3
cdr3_aa: ASRQRSRTQY

d_call: TRBD1
v_call: TRBV25-1
j_call: TRBJ1-1
cdr3_aa: ASSAQGDRKAF

d_call: TRBD1
v_call: TRBV25-1
j_call: TRBJ1-1
cdr3_aa: ASSETETGSLNTEAF

d_call: TRBD2
v_call: TRBV11-3
j_call: TRBJ2-1
cdr3_aa: ASSLAGANEQF

d_call: TRBD2
v_call: TRBV5-4
j_call: TRBJ2-3
cdr3_aa: ASTEKKYSGGSTDTQY

d_call: TRBD2
v_call: TRBV28
j_call: TRBJ2-7
cdr3_aa: ASSLGLAVGEQY

d_call: TRBD2
v_call: TRBV5-1
j_call: TRBJ2-2
cdr3_aa: ASSQLAGANTGELF

d_call: TRBD1
v_call: TRBV6-1
j_call: TRBJ2-3
cdr3_aa: ASKVQGAGDTQY

d_call: NA
v_call: TRBV5-1
j_call: TRBJ2-7
cdr3_aa: ASSVRESYEQY

d_call: NA
v_call: TRBV6-1
j_call: TRBJ2-3
cdr3_aa: ASSLLVPDTQY